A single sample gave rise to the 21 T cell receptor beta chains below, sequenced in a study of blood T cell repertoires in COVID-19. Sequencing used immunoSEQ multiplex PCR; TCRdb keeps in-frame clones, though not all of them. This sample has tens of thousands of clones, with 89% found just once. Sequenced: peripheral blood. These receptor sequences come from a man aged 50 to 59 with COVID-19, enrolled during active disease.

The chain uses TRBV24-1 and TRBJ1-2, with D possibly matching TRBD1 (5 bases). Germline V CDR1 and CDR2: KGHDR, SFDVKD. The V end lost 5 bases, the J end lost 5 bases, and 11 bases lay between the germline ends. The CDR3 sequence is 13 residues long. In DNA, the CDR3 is TGTGCCACCAGTGGCTCCAGGGATTATGGCTACACCTTC. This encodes CATSGSRDYGYTF.

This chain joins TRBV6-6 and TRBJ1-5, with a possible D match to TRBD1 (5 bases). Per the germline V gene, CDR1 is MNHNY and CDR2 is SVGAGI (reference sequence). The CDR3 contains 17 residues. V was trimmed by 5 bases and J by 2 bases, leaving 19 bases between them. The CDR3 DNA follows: TGTGCCAGCAGTCAAACGACTGGGGAAGGGGGCAATCAGCCCCAGCATTTT. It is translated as CASSQTTGEGGNQPQHF.

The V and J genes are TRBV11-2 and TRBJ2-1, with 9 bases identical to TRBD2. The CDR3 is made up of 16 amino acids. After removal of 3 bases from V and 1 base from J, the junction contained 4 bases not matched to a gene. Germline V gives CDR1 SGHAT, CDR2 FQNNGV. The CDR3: CASSLTSGLSYNEQFF. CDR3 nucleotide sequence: TGTGCCAGCAGCTTGACTAGCGGCCTTTCCTACAATGAGCAGTTCTTC.

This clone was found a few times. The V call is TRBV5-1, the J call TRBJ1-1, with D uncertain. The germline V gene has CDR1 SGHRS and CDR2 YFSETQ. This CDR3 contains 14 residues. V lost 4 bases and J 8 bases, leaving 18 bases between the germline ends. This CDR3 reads CASSKVRGGREAFF. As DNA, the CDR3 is TGCGCCAGCAGCAAGGTCCGAGGAGGACGCGAAGCTTTCTTT. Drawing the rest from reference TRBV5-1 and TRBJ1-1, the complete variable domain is KAGVTQTPRYLIKTRGQQVTLSCSPISGHRSVSWYQQTPGQGLQFLFEYFSETQRNKGNFPGRFSGRQFSNSRSEMNVSTLELGDSALYLCASSKVRGGREAFFGQGTRLTVV.

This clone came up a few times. The CDR3 sequence is CASSGRTTNTGELFF. The CDR3 coding sequence is TGTGCCAGCAGCGGGCGGACAACGAACACCGGGGAGCTGTTTTTT. V and J are TRBV9 and TRBJ2-2, with a weak D call TRBD1 (5 bases). Germline CDR1 is SGDLS and CDR2 is YYNGEE. This CDR3 has 15 residues. Trimming removed 3 bases from V and 0 bases from J, with 9 bases in between.

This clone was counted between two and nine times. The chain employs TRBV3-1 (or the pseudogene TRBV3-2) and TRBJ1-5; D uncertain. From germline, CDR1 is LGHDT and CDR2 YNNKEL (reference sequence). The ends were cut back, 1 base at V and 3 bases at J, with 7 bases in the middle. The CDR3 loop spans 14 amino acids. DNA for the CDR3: TGTGCCAGCAGCCAAGCTCACAACAATCAGCCCCAGCATTTT. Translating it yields CASSQAHNNQPQHF.

The CDR3 protein is CASSPSGGALDTQYF. The CDR3 nucleotides are TGTGCCAGCAGCCCTAGCGGGGGGGCGTTAGATACGCAGTATTTT. The chain uses TRBV11-3 and TRBJ2-3; 12 bases are a match to TRBD2. The CDR3 is 15 amino acids. Germline trimming cut 5 bases from V and 5 bases from J; bases unmatched to any gene: 5. Germline CDR1 SGHNT, CDR2 YENEEA.

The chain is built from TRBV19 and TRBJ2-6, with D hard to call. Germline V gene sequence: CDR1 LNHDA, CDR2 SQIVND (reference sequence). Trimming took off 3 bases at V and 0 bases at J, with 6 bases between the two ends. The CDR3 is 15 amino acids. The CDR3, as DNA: TGTGCCAGTAGTATTTACAGCTCTGGGGCCAACGTCCTGACTTTC. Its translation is CASSIYSSGANVLTF.

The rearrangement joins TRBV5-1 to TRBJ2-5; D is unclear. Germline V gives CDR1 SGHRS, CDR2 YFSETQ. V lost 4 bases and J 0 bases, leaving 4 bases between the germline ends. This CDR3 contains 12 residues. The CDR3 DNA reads TGCGCCAGCAGCAGCAACCAAGAGACCCAGTACTTC. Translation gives CASSSNQETQYF.

For the CDR3, the DNA is TGCGCCAGCAGCCACGGGACAGGGGGCGCAAACACTGAAGCTTTCTTT. This encodes CASSHGTGGANTEAFF. The chain joins TRBV5-1 to TRBJ1-1; 12 bases agree with TRBD1. V lost 4 bases and J lost 2; bases outside the gene matches: 6. Germline loops: CDR1 SGHRS, CDR2 YFSETQ. This CDR3 is 16 amino acids long.

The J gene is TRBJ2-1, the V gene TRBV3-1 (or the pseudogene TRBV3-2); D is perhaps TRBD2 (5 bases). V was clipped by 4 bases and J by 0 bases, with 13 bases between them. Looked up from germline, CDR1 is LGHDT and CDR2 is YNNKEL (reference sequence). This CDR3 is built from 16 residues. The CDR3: CASSPWAGNSYNEQFF. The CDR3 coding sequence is TGTGCCAGCAGCCCGTGGGCCGGGAACTCCTACAATGAGCAGTTCTTC.

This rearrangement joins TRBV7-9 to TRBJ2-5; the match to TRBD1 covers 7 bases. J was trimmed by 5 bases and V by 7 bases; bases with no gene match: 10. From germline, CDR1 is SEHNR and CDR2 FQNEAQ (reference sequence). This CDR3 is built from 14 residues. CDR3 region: CASTPTTGSETQYF. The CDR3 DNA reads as TGTGCCAGCACCCCAACGACAGGGAGTGAGACCCAGTACTTC.

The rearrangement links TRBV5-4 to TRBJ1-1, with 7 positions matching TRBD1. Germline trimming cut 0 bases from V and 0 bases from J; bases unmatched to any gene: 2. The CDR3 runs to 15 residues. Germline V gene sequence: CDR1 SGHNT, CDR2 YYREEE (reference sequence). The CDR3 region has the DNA TGTGCCAGCAGCTTGGAAGGGACAGTGAACACTGAAGCTTTCTTT. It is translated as CASSLEGTVNTEAFF.

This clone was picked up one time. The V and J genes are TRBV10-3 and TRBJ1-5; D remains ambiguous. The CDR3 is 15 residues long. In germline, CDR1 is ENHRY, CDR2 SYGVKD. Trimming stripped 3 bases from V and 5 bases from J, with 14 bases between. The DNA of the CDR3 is TGTGCCATCAGTGACGGAGGAAGGCGGGATCAGCCCCAGCATTTT. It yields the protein CAISDGGRRDQPQHF.

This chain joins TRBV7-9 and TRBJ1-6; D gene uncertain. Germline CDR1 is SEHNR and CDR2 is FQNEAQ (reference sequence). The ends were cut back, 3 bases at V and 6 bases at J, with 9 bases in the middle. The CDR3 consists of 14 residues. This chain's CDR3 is CASSLSQINSPLHF. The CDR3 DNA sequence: TGTGCCAGCAGCTTGTCCCAGATTAATTCACCCCTCCACTTT.

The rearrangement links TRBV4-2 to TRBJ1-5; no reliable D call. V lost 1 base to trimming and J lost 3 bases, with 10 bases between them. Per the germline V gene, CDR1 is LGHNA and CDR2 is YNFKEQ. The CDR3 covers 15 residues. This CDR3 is CASSQGPRINQPQHF. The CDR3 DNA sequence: TGTGCCAGCAGCCAAGGTCCCAGGATCAATCAGCCCCAGCATTTT.

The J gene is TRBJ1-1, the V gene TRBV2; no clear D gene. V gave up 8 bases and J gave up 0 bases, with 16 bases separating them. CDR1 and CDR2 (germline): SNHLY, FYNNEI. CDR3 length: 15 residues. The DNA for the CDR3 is TGTGCCAGCGGGAAAAGAGGGTTCATGAACACTGAAGCTTTCTTT. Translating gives CASGKRGFMNTEAFF.

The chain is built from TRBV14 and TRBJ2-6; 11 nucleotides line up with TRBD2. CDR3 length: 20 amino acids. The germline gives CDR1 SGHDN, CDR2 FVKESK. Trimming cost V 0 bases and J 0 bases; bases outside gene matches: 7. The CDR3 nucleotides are TGTGCCAGCAGCCAAGATTGGCTAGCGGGGGGTATCTCTGGGGCCAACGTCCTGACTTTC. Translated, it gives CASSQDWLAGGISGANVLTF.

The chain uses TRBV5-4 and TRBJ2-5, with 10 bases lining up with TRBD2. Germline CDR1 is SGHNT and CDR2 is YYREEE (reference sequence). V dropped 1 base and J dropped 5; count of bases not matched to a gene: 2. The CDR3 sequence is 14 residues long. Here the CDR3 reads CASSLSGGAETQYF. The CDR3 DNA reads TGTGCCAGCAGCTTGAGCGGGGGGGCTGAGACCCAGTACTTC.

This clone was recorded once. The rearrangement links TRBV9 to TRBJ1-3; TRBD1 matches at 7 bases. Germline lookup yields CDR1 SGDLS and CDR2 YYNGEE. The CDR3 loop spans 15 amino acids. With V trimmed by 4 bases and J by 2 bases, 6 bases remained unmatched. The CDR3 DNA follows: TGTGCCAGCAGCACACAGGGGTCCCCTGGAAACACCATATATTTT. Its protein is CASSTQGSPGNTIYF.

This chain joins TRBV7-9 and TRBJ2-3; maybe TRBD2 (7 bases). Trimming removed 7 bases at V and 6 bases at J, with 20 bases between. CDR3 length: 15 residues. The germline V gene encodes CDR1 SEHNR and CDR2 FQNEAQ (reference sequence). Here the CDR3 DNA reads TGTGCCAGCAAACGGAGTCGGGGGGCGCGGGATACGCAGTATTTT. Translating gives CASKRSRGARDTQYF.